Below are 18 T cell receptor beta chains sequenced from a single sample in a study of regulatory T cells in long-lasting Graves disease. Documented time point: newly diagnosed GD, antithyroid drugs for less than 3 months. The TCR library was prepared using RNA isolated from PBMCs. Building of the TCR beta libraries involved iRepertoire HTBI primers and Arm-PCR of CDR3 regions. Each CDR3 protein gets one entry after TCRdb re-called the multiplex PCR reads with MiXCR. Of about 240,000 distinct CDR3 sequences listed, 20% to 25% are singletons. The sequenced sample was peripheral blood mononuclear cells (PBMCs), obtained at new diagnosis, from a patient treated with antithyroid drugs. These receptors came from a female donor with Graves disease.

This clonotype has at least ten counts. The CDR3 nucleotides are TGTGCCAGCAGGAACAGGGGGCGCAACTATGGCTACACCTTC. Amino acid sequence: CASRNRGRNYGYTF. The chain recombines TRBV28 with TRBJ1-2, with 9 nucleotides matching TRBD1. The CDR3 extends over 14 amino acids. Germline CDR1 reads MDHEN; CDR2 reads SYDVKM. V trimming: 6 bases; J trimming: 2 bases; junction bases outside the gene matches: 4.

This clonotype has only a few counts. This sequence joins TRBV6-2 or TRBV6-3 and TRBJ2-2; no clear D. Per the germline V gene, CDR1 is MNHEY and CDR2 is SVGEGT. V dropped 5 bases and J dropped 5 bases, with 9 bases sitting between them. There are 13 residues in the CDR3. Written as DNA, the CDR3 is TGTGCCAGCAGTCCGATCATGACCGGGGAGCTGTTTTTT. It codes for CASSPIMTGELFF.

This clonotype was seen at least ten times. Germline is not matched at one junction end, which may reflect a read error. The rearrangement joins TRBV2 to TRBJ2-3; D perhaps matches TRBD2 (5 bases). This CDR3 contains 14 residues. Germline CDR1 and CDR2: SNHLY and FYNNEI. The CDR3 DNA is TGTGTCAGCAGTGAGGGATTTCGGGCAGATACGCAGTATTTT. Its translation: CVSSEGFRADTQYF.

At least ten counts were recorded for this clonotype. The J gene is TRBJ2-2, the V gene TRBV14; the D gene is possibly TRBD2 (5 bases). V gave up 3 bases and J gave up 3 bases, with 8 bases separating them. Germline V lookup: CDR1 SGHDN, CDR2 FVKESK. The CDR3 runs to 14 residues. The CDR3 nucleotides read TGTGCCAGCAGCCAGACTACTTACACCGGGGAGCTGTTTTTT. Its protein is CASSQTTYTGELFF.

The sample holds many counts of this clonotype. The chain carries TRBV20-1 and TRBJ2-7; TRBD2 matches at 15 bases. From germline, CDR1 is DFQATT and CDR2 SNEGSKA (reference sequence). V lost 1 base, J lost 0 bases, and 7 bases stayed unmatched. This CDR3 spans 18 amino acids. The CDR3, as DNA: TGCAGTGCTAGAGGGGGGGGACTAGCGGGGGGTCCCTCCTACGAGCAGTACTTC. Translated, it gives CSARGGGLAGGPSYEQYF.

In its sample, this clonotype was seen many times. The chain couples TRBV3-1 to TRBJ1-2; 8 bases agree with TRBD1. The V and J ends lost 2 bases and 3 bases, in that order; junction bases with no gene match: 2. There are 14 residues in the CDR3. CDR1 and CDR2 (germline): LGHDT, YNNKEL (reference sequence). The CDR3: CASSQTGGDYGYTF. In DNA, the CDR3 is TGTGCCAGCAGCCAAACAGGGGGGGACTATGGCTACACCTTC.

The chain has TRBV20-1 and TRBJ2-7, with unresolved D. V was clipped by 6 bases and J by 6 bases, with 3 bases between them. This CDR3 is 8 amino acids long. Germline V gene lookup returns CDR1 DFQATT and CDR2 SNEGSKA (reference sequence). This CDR3 reads CSAVEQYF. CDR3 in DNA: TGCAGTGCGGTCGAGCAGTACTTC.

This clonotype was counted many times. The chain recombines TRBV5-1 with TRBJ2-3, with unresolved D. Trimming took off 0 bases at V and 0 bases at J, with 8 bases between the two ends. Per germline, CDR1 SGHRS and CDR2 YFSETQ. The CDR3 totals 15 residues. The CDR3, as DNA: TGCGCCAGCAGCTTGGTATCGTCTAGCACAGATACGCAGTATTTT. Its translation: CASSLVSSSTDTQYF.

There are a few counts of this clonotype. The CDR3 loop reads CASRAGDYGYTF. CDR3 nucleotides: TGCGCCAGCAGGGCTGGCGACTATGGCTACACCTTC. The gene calls are TRBV5-1 and TRBJ1-2; D remains unclear. The CDR3 has 12 residues. V lost 5 bases and J lost 3, with 8 bases in between. Germline V gene lookup returns CDR1 SGHRS and CDR2 YFSETQ.

Remarks on this clonotype: One end of the junction is discordant with germline, which a read error may explain. This chain joins TRBV9 and TRBJ2-7; D might be TRBD1 (5 bases). This CDR3 is 15 amino acids long. The germline gives CDR1 SGDLS, CDR2 YYNGEE. The chain's CDR3 is CASGPGPDTSYEQCF. The CDR3 DNA sequence: TGTGCCAGCGGCCCAGGGCCGGACACCTCCTACGAGCAGTGCTTC. Looking up the rest from reference TRBV9 and TRBJ2-7 gives the full variable domain: DSGVTQTPKHLITATGQRVTLRCSPRSGDLSVYWYQQSLDQGLQFLIQYYNGEERAKGNILERFSAQQFPDLHSELNLSSLELGDSALYFCASGPGPDTSYEQCFGPGTRLTVT.

This clonotype was seen at least ten times. This chain joins TRBV20-1 and TRBJ2-7; no clear D gene. Germline V lookup: CDR1 DFQATT, CDR2 SNEGSKA (reference sequence). V lost 1 base and J lost 5, with 15 bases in between. CDR3 length: 14 amino acids. CDR3 amino acids: CSARVSNPPHEQYF. The DNA for the CDR3 is TGCAGTGCTAGAGTGAGCAATCCCCCGCACGAGCAGTACTTC.

As for this clonotype: A single base is all that separates this from a far larger clone, so a read error is likely. The CDR3 here is CSAKLSGGPQYF. The CDR3 coding sequence is TGCAGTGCTAAACTTAGCGGGGGTCCGCAGTACTTC. The chain has TRBV20-1 and TRBJ2-3; 9 bases are shared with TRBD2. The end of the DNA is better explained by TRBJ2-7, so the J call may be wrong. Germline CDR1 DFQATT, CDR2 SNEGSKA (reference sequence). The CDR3 is made up of 12 amino acids.

In this sample, this clonotype turned up many times. The CDR3 loop reads CASSPGHFTGELFF. The DNA for the CDR3 is TGCGCCAGCAGCCCCGGACACTTCACCGGGGAGCTGTTTTTT. V is TRBV5-1 and J is TRBJ2-2; possibly TRBD1 for D (5 bases). Germline V gives CDR1 SGHRS, CDR2 YFSETQ. The ends were cut back, 4 bases at V and 4 bases at J, with 11 bases in the middle. The CDR3 is 14 residues long. The full variable domain, its missing parts supplied by reference TRBV5-1 and TRBJ2-2, is KAGVTQTPRYLIKTRGQQVTLSCSPISGHRSVSWYQQTPGQGLQFLFEYFSETQRNKGNFPGRFSGRQFSNSRSEMNVSTLELGDSALYLCASSPGHFTGELFFGEGSRLTVL.

This clonotype was recorded many times. The chain has TRBV7-8 and TRBJ1-5; 8 nucleotides align to TRBD1. Trimming at V came to 4 bases and at J to 4 bases, leaving 6 bases not matched to a gene. This CDR3 is 15 amino acids long. Per the germline V gene, CDR1 is SGHVS and CDR2 is FQNEAQ. CDR3 protein: CASSYGQGENQPQHF. The CDR3 bases are TGTGCCAGCAGCTACGGACAGGGAGAGAATCAGCCCCAGCATTTT.

This clonotype was counted ten times or more. The chain couples TRBV30 to TRBJ2-7, with 11 nucleotides matching TRBD2. With V trimmed by 8 bases and J by 5 bases, 11 bases remained unmatched. The CDR3 is 14 amino acids. Germline assignment: CDR1 GTSNPN and CDR2 SVGIG (reference sequence). CDR3 sequence (DNA): TGTGCCGGAAACAAACTAGCGGGAGTCCACGAGCAGTACTTC. This gives the protein CAGNKLAGVHEQYF.

V usage is TRBV7-2 and J usage is TRBJ2-1; tentative D call: TRBD2 (6 bases). The V gene lost 5 bases and the J gene lost 8 bases, with 22 bases spanning the gap. This CDR3 is built from 16 residues. Germline V gene lookup returns CDR1 SGHTA and CDR2 FQGNSA. In nucleotides, the CDR3 is TGTGCCAGCAGCAGGGGACTCCTAGTCCTAAGGGATGAGCAGTTCTTC. Encoded protein: CASSRGLLVLRDEQFF.

This clonotype was found many times. The chain is built from TRBV5-5 and TRBJ2-2; 9 positions agree with TRBD1. The CDR3 totals 16 residues. The V segment lost 4 bases and the J segment 5 bases; nucleotides outside the gene matches: 9. Germline V lookup: CDR1 SGHKS, CDR2 YYEKEE (reference sequence). In DNA form, the CDR3 reads TGTGCCAGCAGCCTACGAACCGGGACAGGGACCGGGGAGCTGTTTTTT. Translated, it gives CASSLRTGTGTGELFF.

This clonotype has just a few counts. The V call is TRBV6-2 or TRBV6-3, the J call TRBJ2-3, with TRBD2 identical over 7 bases. The CDR3 has 16 amino acids. Germline CDR1 reads MNHEY; CDR2 reads SVGEGT. V was pared by 5 bases and J by 2 bases, with 10 bases of the junction left unmatched. This CDR3 is CASSRDNGGFTDTQYF. CDR3 in DNA: TGTGCCAGCAGTCGTGACAACGGGGGGTTCACAGATACGCAGTATTTT.